The text below deals with one TCR beta chain. This entry belongs to a study of Tregs in tolerant kidney transplant recipients. Assay used: immunoSEQ multiplex PCR; TCRdb lists only in-frame clones, some missing. Of 110,000 or so clones in the sample, 92% were seen once. The CDR3 has 15 residues. CDR1 is MNHEY, CDR2 SVGAGI, per germline. Germline trimming cut 5 bases from V and 2 bases from J; bases unmatched to any gene: 9. The receptor's source is a human donor in good health. Sequenced: CD4+ T cells from blood. V gene TRBV6-5 combines with J gene TRBJ2-7; TRBD2 aligns across 7 bases. The CDR3 region is CASSPSGALPYEQYF. CDR3 sequence (DNA): TGTGCCAGCAGTCCAAGCGGGGCCCTACCCTACGAGCAGTACTTC.